This T cell receptor (beta chain) was retrieved from a study of cytomegalovirus exposure and HLA in healthy donors. Whole-study context: A subsequent analysis reported that the 120 validation repertoires were produced on the same platform that had also been used for the 666 first-cohort repertoires. General study findings and limits: Rare TCR sequences dominated, though some public TCRs recurred in many donors. In the 95 to 150 validation repertoires, 85% to 95% of cluster scores exceeded 0, per a later analysis.

Only in-frame clones appear in the TCRdb table, and some are missing; sequencing was by immunoSEQ multiplex PCR. There are approximately 82,000 clones in the sample; 95% occur only once, and 0.69% lies in the top ten. With respect to this clone: The antigen is not known.

The donors were part of the validation cohort of 120 or so subjects. That cohort was separate from the first cohort, which comprised under 750 subjects. The CDR3 is 14 residues long. V shed 11 bases and J shed 0 bases, with 11 bases lying between them. Germline V gene sequence: CDR1 SGHTA, CDR2 FQGNSA. The receptor comes from a woman aged 18 to 35 in good health and CMV-seronegative. The chain couples TRBV7-2 to TRBJ2-6; D possibly corresponds to TRBD2 (6 bases). The sequenced material came from PBMCs. The CDR3 nucleotides read TGTGCCCCGGGGGAGCTCTCTGGGGCCAACGTCCTGACTTTC. Residues: CAPGELSGANVLTF.